This TCR beta chain was sequenced in a study of T cell responses to AZD1222 COVID-19 vaccine. The V gene's germline CDR1 is KGHDR and CDR2 SFDVKD. The CDR3 is made up of 15 amino acids. Trimming cost V 5 bases and J 3 bases, with 14 bases left between them. This clone was detected only once. Profiling relied on immunoSEQ multiplex PCR, and the TCRdb table lists in-frame clones only, not all of them. The sample shows 90,000 to 120,000 clones, around 89% of them seen only once. Specimen: peripheral blood, collected on day 0 of AZD1222 vaccination. The chain is built from TRBV24-1 and TRBJ2-3, with TRBD1 as a possible D gene (6 bases). This receptor was obtained from an adult in good health. CDR3 sequence reads: CATSGAAGETDTQYF. The CDR3, as DNA: TGTGCCACCAGTGGGGCCGCAGGGGAAACAGATACGCAGTATTTT.